Each of the 20 T cell receptor beta chains below was sequenced from the same sample in a study of CD8 T cells in Susac syndrome. Random hexamers were used to reverse transcribe the RNA input (roughly 0.5 to 1 ug). TCRdb called the immunoSEQ multiplex PCR reads again in MiXCR, with one record for every CDR3 protein. The sample shows about 120,000 distinct CDR3 sequences, just over 95% of them seen only once. Source material: CD4+ T cells from PBMCs. The receptors shown here come from a human donor with Susac syndrome.

The rearrangement links TRBV27 to TRBJ1-2; 8 positions agree with TRBD1. V gave up 6 bases and J gave up 7 bases; unmatched junction bases: 13. Germline V gives CDR1 MNHEY, CDR2 SMNVEV (reference sequence). The CDR3 runs 15 residues. CDR3 protein: CASRPSGGQGSGYTF. The CDR3 region has the DNA TGTGCCAGCAGACCCTCCGGTGGACAGGGTTCTGGCTACACCTTC.

The chain combines TRBV2 with TRBJ2-7; D perhaps matches TRBD1 (5 bases). CDR1 SNHLY and CDR2 FYNNEI come from the germline V gene. This CDR3 is built from 15 residues. Trimming removed 2 bases from V and 4 bases from J, with 15 bases in between. The DNA for the CDR3 is TGTGCCAGCAGTGAACGGCAGGGCCTTGTATACGAGCAGTACTTC. Translated, it gives CASSERQGLVYEQYF.

This chain joins TRBV7-9 and TRBJ1-2, with D hard to call. The CDR3 is 12 amino acids. V lost 0 bases to trimming and J lost 8 bases, with 7 bases between them. Germline lookup yields CDR1 SEHNR and CDR2 FQNEAQ (reference sequence). In DNA form, the CDR3 reads TGTGCCAGCAGCTTAGCGCTGAGAGGCTACACCTTC. Protein sequence: CASSLALRGYTF.

CDR3 sequence (DNA): TGTGCCACCCAGTACGGGACCCTGCAGTTCTTC. It encodes CATQYGTLQFF. V is TRBV28 and J is TRBJ2-1; TRBD1 or TRBD2 may be the D gene (5 bases each). Trimming took 10 bases from V and 12 from J, leaving 16 bases between them. Germline lookup yields CDR1 MDHEN and CDR2 SYDVKM. The CDR3 extends over 11 amino acids.

The chain couples TRBV24-1 to TRBJ2-3; D gene unclear. This CDR3 region has 13 residues. The germline gives CDR1 KGHDR, CDR2 SFDVKD. V was shortened by 5 bases and J by 4 bases, with 9 bases between the two germline ends. The CDR3 region has the DNA TGTGCCACCAGTGCTCCTGCGGCAGATACGCAGTATTTT. Translating it yields CATSAPAADTQYF.

This clonotype was seen just once. This rearrangement joins TRBV5-1 to TRBJ2-7; D remains unclear. Trimming removed 2 bases at V and 3 bases at J, with 3 bases between. Germline CDR1 SGHRS, CDR2 YFSETQ. This CDR3 has 11 amino acids. The CDR3 DNA sequence: TGCGCCAGCAGCTTTGACTACGAGCAGTACTTC. Translated, it gives CASSFDYEQYF.

This chain connects TRBV27 to TRBJ1-5; D is unclear. V was cut by 2 bases and J by 0 bases, with 14 bases left in between. CDR1 MNHEY and CDR2 SMNVEV come from the germline V gene (reference sequence). There are 17 residues in the CDR3. The CDR3 reads CASSLGPTRYSNQPQHF. The DNA of the CDR3 is TGTGCCAGCAGTTTAGGCCCCACGAGGTATAGCAATCAGCCCCAGCATTTT.

This chain joins TRBV2 and TRBJ1-1; perhaps TRBD1 as D (5 bases). CDR1 and CDR2 (germline): SNHLY, FYNNEI. V lost 1 base and J lost 1, with 10 bases in between. The CDR3 runs 15 residues. CDR3 DNA: TGTGCCAGCAGTGAAGGGGTCAGGGCGAACACTGAAGCTTTCTTT. This translates into CASSEGVRANTEAFF. The whole variable domain, filled in from reference TRBV2 and TRBJ1-1, reads EPEVTQTPSHQVTQMGQEVILRCVPISNHLYFYWYRQILGQKVEFLVSFYNNEISEKSEIFDDQFSVERPDGSNFTLKIRSTKLEDSAMYFCASSEGVRANTEAFFGQGTRLTVV.

The chain is built from TRBV9 and TRBJ2-1; TRBD2 matches at 7 bases. CDR3 length equals 17 residues. The ends lost 3 bases at V and 3 bases at J; junction bases unmatched: 12. The germline V gene has CDR1 SGDLS and CDR2 YYNGEE. CDR3 region: CASSARVGEGFYNEQFF. The CDR3 DNA follows: TGTGCCAGCAGCGCGCGAGTGGGGGAGGGCTTCTACAATGAGCAGTTCTTC.

The gene calls are TRBV29-1 and TRBJ2-7; D might be TRBD1 (6 bases). The CDR3 has 13 amino acids. Germline V gene sequence: CDR1 SQVTM, CDR2 ANQGSEA. Trimming removed 5 bases from V and 5 bases from J, with 16 bases in between. The CDR3 is CSVRRGPVDEQYF. The CDR3 DNA sequence: TGCAGCGTTCGCAGGGGCCCGGTGGACGAGCAGTACTTC.

This clonotype has a single count. The gene calls are TRBV3-1 and TRBJ2-5; D not certain. With 2 bases removed from V and 0 bases from J, the gap between germline ends came to 7 bases. This CDR3 has 14 amino acids. Germline lookup yields CDR1 LGHDT and CDR2 YNNKEL (reference sequence). CDR3 coding DNA: TGTGCCAGCAGCCAATTCGGCAACCAAGAGACCCAGTACTTC. Its translation: CASSQFGNQETQYF.

The rearrangement links TRBV18 to TRBJ2-6; D uncertain. The CDR3 runs to 16 residues. From germline, CDR1 is KGHSH and CDR2 LQKENI. V lost 6 bases, J lost 0 bases, and 12 bases lay in between. The DNA for the CDR3 is TGTGCCAGCTCTCTCGGCCCGAGCTCTGGGGCCAACGTCCTGACTTTC. As protein: CASSLGPSSGANVLTF.

This rearrangement joins TRBV12-3 or TRBV12-4 to TRBJ1-4, with D perhaps matching TRBD1 (6 bases). The CDR3 is made up of 14 amino acids. Trimming took 0 bases from V and 8 from J, leaving 10 bases between them. CDR3 amino acids: CASSLAGGNEKLFF. The CDR3 bases are TGTGCCAGCAGTTTAGCGGGGGGCAACGAAAAACTGTTTTTT.

This chain joins TRBV3-1 and TRBJ2-1; no clear D gene. Germline values: CDR1 LGHDT, CDR2 YNNKEL (reference sequence). The germline V and J ends were trimmed by 2 bases and 10 bases, with 12 bases remaining between them. This CDR3 is built from 13 residues. CDR3 in amino acids: CASSQLGKGEQFF. The CDR3 DNA follows: TGTGCCAGCAGCCAATTGGGAAAGGGCGAGCAGTTCTTC.

The V call is TRBV5-1, the J call TRBJ2-1; possibly TRBD1 or TRBD2 for D (5 bases each). The CDR3 loop spans 13 amino acids. The ends were cut back, 6 bases at V and 10 bases at J, with 17 bases in the middle. Germline loops: CDR1 SGHRS, CDR2 YFSETQ. The CDR3 region is CASKRDDRAEQFF. DNA of the CDR3: TGCGCCAGCAAAAGGGACGACAGAGCCGAGCAGTTCTTC. The variable domain in full, with the rest retrieved from reference TRBV5-1 and TRBJ2-1, is KAGVTQTPRYLIKTRGQQVTLSCSPISGHRSVSWYQQTPGQGLQFLFEYFSETQRNKGNFPGRFSGRQFSNSRSEMNVSTLELGDSALYLCASKRDDRAEQFFGPGTRLTVL.

The chain uses TRBV29-1 and TRBJ2-3, with no clear D. V was clipped by 6 bases and J by 0 bases, with 7 bases between them. This CDR3 is 12 amino acids long. Germline V gene data show CDR1 as SQVTM and CDR2 as ANQGSEA. The CDR3 DNA sequence: TGCAGCGTAAAGCTAAGCACAGATACGCAGTATTTT. This sequence encodes CSVKLSTDTQYF.

This rearrangement joins TRBV7-2 to TRBJ2-3; no clear D. CDR3 size: 12 residues. The germline gives CDR1 SGHTA, CDR2 FQGNSA. The V gene lost 4 bases and the J gene lost 7 bases, with 9 bases spanning the gap. CDR3 sequence reads: CASSSRTNTQYF. DNA of the CDR3: TGTGCCAGCAGCTCCCGGACCAATACGCAGTATTTT.

The V and J genes are TRBV12-3 or TRBV12-4 and TRBJ2-2; tentatively, D is TRBD1 or TRBD2 (6 bases each). CDR3 length equals 15 residues. The V end lost 6 bases, the J end lost 6 bases, and 17 bases lay between the germline ends. For the CDR3, the DNA is TGTGCCAGCAGCCCTAGGGGGGCGAGTTCCGGGGAGCTGTTTTTT. Translating gives CASSPRGASSGELFF.

This chain uses TRBV5-6 with TRBJ2-6, with D perhaps matching TRBD2 (6 bases). The germline V gene encodes CDR1 SGHDT and CDR2 YYEEEE. The ends were cut back, 1 base at V and 4 bases at J, with 15 bases in the middle. The CDR3 contains 17 residues. The CDR3 region is CASSLNGLSRGANVLTF. Here the CDR3 DNA reads TGTGCCAGCAGCTTGAATGGACTATCCCGGGGGGCCAACGTCCTGACTTTC.

V is TRBV28 and J is TRBJ2-2; a possible D gene is TRBD1 (6 bases). CDR1 and CDR2 (germline): MDHEN, SYDVKM. Trimming removed 7 bases at V and 1 base at J, with 13 bases between. CDR3 size: 15 residues. The CDR3 reads CASIPGAQNTGELFF. The CDR3 coding sequence is TGTGCCAGCATTCCAGGGGCACAGAACACCGGGGAGCTGTTTTTT.